This is a list of T cell receptor beta chains from one sample in a study of blood T cell repertoires in COVID-19. Profiled with immunoSEQ multiplex PCR; TCRdb holds only in-frame clones, not every one. Counted here are 200,000 to 300,000 clones, over 80% occurring once; the ten biggest clones make up about 6.3%. Material: peripheral blood. The receptor source for this set is a woman aged 55-75 years with active or convalescent COVID-19. Each CDR3 is given with its conserved first and last residue. D genes are given only for firm matches. For some rows the clone size is stated as once, few or many, or as a class when expanded; others skip it.

J gene: TRBJ1-2
D gene: NA
CDR3 length: 13
V gene: TRBV12-3/TRBV12-4
clone size: NA
CDR3 DNA: TGTGCCAGCACGTACCACGGGGGGGATGGCTACACCTTC
CDR3 protein: CASTYHGGDGYTF

J gene: TRBJ2-5
D gene: TRBD2
CDR3 length: 13
V gene: TRBV4-1
clone size: NA
CDR3 DNA: TGCGCCAGCAGCCGACTAGCGGGAGAGACCCAGTACTTC
CDR3 protein: CASSRLAGETQYF

J gene: TRBJ2-1
D gene: TRBD2
CDR3 length: 15
V gene: TRBV2
clone size: NA
CDR3 DNA: TGTGCCAGCAGTGTTGGGACTAGAGGACACAATGAGCAGTTCTTC
CDR3 protein: CASSVGTRGHNEQFF

J gene: TRBJ2-1
D gene: NA
CDR3 length: 14
V gene: TRBV6-1
clone size: NA
CDR3 DNA: TGTGCCAGCAGTGAAAGGAGGACCTACAATGAGCAGTTCTTC
CDR3 protein: CASSERRTYNEQFF

J gene: TRBJ1-2
D gene: TRBD1
CDR3 length: 14
V gene: TRBV6-1
clone size: NA
CDR3 DNA: TGTGCCAGCAGTGAAGGGACAGGGGGCGTTGGCTACACCTTC
CDR3 protein: CASSEGTGGVGYTF

J gene: TRBJ2-5
D gene: NA
CDR3 length: 12
V gene: TRBV12-5
clone size: NA
CDR3 DNA: TGTGCTAGTGGTCCCCGTTTGGAGACCCAGTACTTC
CDR3 protein: CASGPRLETQYF

J gene: TRBJ2-3
D gene: TRBD1
CDR3 length: 16
V gene: TRBV18
clone size: NA
CDR3 DNA: TGTGCCAGCTCACCTAGGGACAGGGCTAGCACAGATACGCAGTATTTT
CDR3 protein: CASSPRDRASTDTQYF

J gene: TRBJ1-5
D gene: NA
CDR3 length: 16
V gene: TRBV19
clone size: few
CDR3 DNA: TGTGCCAGTAGTATAGGACAGCGTTATAGCAATCAGCCCCAGCATTTT
CDR3 protein: CASSIGQRYSNQPQHF

J gene: TRBJ2-3
D gene: NA
CDR3 length: 15
V gene: TRBV6-5
clone size: NA
CDR3 DNA: TGTGCCAGCAGTTACTTTGACAGATTCACAGATACGCAGTATTTT
CDR3 protein: CASSYFDRFTDTQYF

J gene: TRBJ1-1
D gene: TRBD1
CDR3 length: 15
V gene: TRBV19
clone size: few
CDR3 DNA: TGTGCCAGTAGTGTCCGGACAGGGCAGGACACTGAAGCTTTCTTT
CDR3 protein: CASSVRTGQDTEAFF

J gene: TRBJ2-1
D gene: NA
CDR3 length: 13
V gene: TRBV12-3/TRBV12-4
clone size: NA
CDR3 DNA: TGTGCCAGCAGTTTCTTACTAGCACATGAGCAGTTCTTC
CDR3 protein: CASSFLLAHEQFF

J gene: TRBJ1-6
D gene: TRBD1
CDR3 length: 15
V gene: TRBV28
clone size: NA
CDR3 DNA: TGTGCCAGCAGTACCCGAAGACAGGGATTATCACCCCTCCACTTT
CDR3 protein: CASSTRRQGLSPLHF

J gene: TRBJ2-1
D gene: TRBD2
CDR3 length: 15
V gene: TRBV11-2
clone size: NA
CDR3 DNA: TGTGCCAGCAGCCCATGGACTAGCGGGAGGGATGAGCAGTTCTTC
CDR3 protein: CASSPWTSGRDEQFF

J gene: TRBJ1-3
D gene: TRBD1
CDR3 length: 16
V gene: TRBV19
clone size: NA
CDR3 DNA: TGTGCCAGTAGTGCGTGGGACAGGGTGTCTGGAAACACCATATATTTT
CDR3 protein: CASSAWDRVSGNTIYF

J gene: TRBJ2-7
D gene: TRBD2
CDR3 length: 17
V gene: TRBV5-5
clone size: many
CDR3 DNA: TGTGCCAGCAGCTTGGGACTAGCGGGAGAGGTCTCCTACGAGCAGTACTTC
CDR3 protein: CASSLGLAGEVSYEQYF

J gene: TRBJ2-3
D gene: NA
CDR3 length: 16
V gene: TRBV13
clone size: NA
CDR3 DNA: TGTGCCAGCAGCCCAACCGGACAGTTTAGCACAGATACGCAGTATTTT
CDR3 protein: CASSPTGQFSTDTQYF

J gene: TRBJ1-1
D gene: NA
CDR3 length: 18
V gene: TRBV4-1
clone size: once
CDR3 DNA: TGCGCCAGCAGCCAACCTAATCAGGGGAGCCCCCGAAACACTGAAGCTTTCTTT
CDR3 protein: CASSQPNQGSPRNTEAFF

J gene: TRBJ1-4
D gene: TRBD1
CDR3 length: 14
V gene: TRBV5-1
clone size: NA
CDR3 DNA: TGCGCCAGCAGCCGAGACAGGGTAAATGAAAAACTGTTTTTT
CDR3 protein: CASSRDRVNEKLFF

J gene: TRBJ1-2
D gene: TRBD1
CDR3 length: 13
V gene: TRBV29-1
clone size: NA
CDR3 DNA: TGCAGCGCTCGGACAGGGGGCTGGTATGGCTACACCTTC
CDR3 protein: CSARTGGWYGYTF

J gene: TRBJ2-1
D gene: NA
CDR3 length: 13
V gene: TRBV30
clone size: NA
CDR3 DNA: TGTGCCCGCTCACGGGACTCCTACAATGAGCAGTTCTTC
CDR3 protein: CARSRDSYNEQFF

J gene: TRBJ2-5
D gene: NA
CDR3 length: 15
V gene: TRBV5-1
clone size: NA
CDR3 DNA: TGCGCCAGCAGCTTGGAAGGGGGACCCCTAGAGACCCAGTACTTC
CDR3 protein: CASSLEGGPLETQYF

J gene: TRBJ2-5
D gene: TRBD2
CDR3 length: 18
V gene: TRBV7-9
clone size: NA
CDR3 DNA: TGTGCCAGCAGCTCCACGGACTGGGGACGGGGGGGCCCGGGGACCCAGTACTTC
CDR3 protein: CASSSTDWGRGGPGTQYF

J gene: TRBJ2-4
D gene: TRBD2
CDR3 length: 17
V gene: TRBV19
clone size: once
CDR3 DNA: TGTGCCAGTAGTCTGGGCGGGAGGGCTGGAGCCAAAAACATTCAGTACTTC
CDR3 protein: CASSLGGRAGAKNIQYF

J gene: TRBJ2-3
D gene: NA
CDR3 length: 13
V gene: TRBV10-2
clone size: NA
CDR3 DNA: TGCGCCAGCCTACAGGGCGTCACAGATACGCAGTATTTT
CDR3 protein: CASLQGVTDTQYF

J gene: TRBJ2-7
D gene: TRBD2
CDR3 length: 15
V gene: TRBV30
clone size: few
CDR3 DNA: TGTGCCTGGAGTCTAGGACTAGCGGGTACCTACGAGCAGTACTTC
CDR3 protein: CAWSLGLAGTYEQYF